This T cell receptor (beta chain) was profiled in a study of cytomegalovirus exposure and HLA in healthy donors. Whole-study findings and limits: Across all donors, roughly uniform sequencing depth was an assumption of the presence/absence analyses.

Remarks on this clone: As yet, its antigen is unknown.

Both 60 Vbeta primers and 13 Jbeta primers went into the PCR. Here immunoSEQ multiplex PCR was the method, and the copy in TCRdb shows in-frame clones only, minus some. The sample has about 130,000 clones, around 80% seen once; the top ten hold approximately 2.1%. Germline V gene sequence: CDR1 SGHVS, CDR2 FQNEAQ. The CDR3 loop spans 12 amino acids. Trimming removed 5 bases from V and 12 bases from J; junction bases left unmatched: 5. The receptor was isolated from a man aged 25-45 years in good health and CMV-seronegative. The chain uses TRBV7-8 and TRBJ1-4, with 8 nucleotides matching TRBD1. The sequenced sample was PBMCs. The CDR3 DNA is TGTGCCAGCAGCCGGACAGGGAATGAACTGTTTTTT. Residues: CASSRTGNELFF. The full variable domain, completed using reference TRBV7-8 and TRBJ1-4, is GAGVSQSPRYKVAKRGQDVALRCDPISGHVSLFWYQQALGQGPEFLTYFQNEAQLDKSGLPSDRFFAERPEGSVSTLKIQRTQQEDSAVYLCASSRTGNELFFGSGTQLSVL.